Each of the 5 T cell receptor beta chains below was sequenced from the same sample in a study of cytomegalovirus exposure and HLA in healthy donors. Both 60 Vbeta primers and 13 Jbeta primers went into the PCR. Sequencing used immunoSEQ multiplex PCR; TCRdb keeps in-frame clones, though not all of them. The table lists around 53,000 clones. The specimen was PBMCs. Receptors originate from a male donor in good health and CMV-seropositive.

The V gene is TRBV30, the J gene TRBJ1-3; D remains unclear. The germline CDR1 and CDR2 sequences are GTSNPN and SVGIG (reference sequence). The CDR3 spans 13 residues. Trimming stripped 3 bases from V and 0 bases from J, with 6 bases between. DNA for the CDR3: TGTGCCTGGAGGCGTCACTCTGGAAACACCATATATTTT. This encodes CAWRRHSGNTIYF.

This rearrangement joins TRBV7-9 to TRBJ1-2; 7 bases map to TRBD1. There are 15 residues in the CDR3. The V and J ends lost 3 bases and 1 base, in that order; junction bases with no gene match: 5. Looked up from germline, CDR1 is SEHNR and CDR2 is FQNEAQ (reference sequence). The CDR3 sequence is CASSFGTANNYGYTF. DNA for the CDR3: TGTGCCAGCAGCTTTGGGACAGCAAATAACTATGGCTACACCTTC.

The chain carries TRBV7-9 and TRBJ1-4, with D uncertain. This CDR3 has 14 residues. V was pared by 3 bases and J by 2 bases, with 7 bases between. Germline assignment: CDR1 SEHNR and CDR2 FQNEAQ (reference sequence). The CDR3 here is CASSLSYTNEKLFF. The CDR3 coding sequence is TGTGCCAGCAGCTTGAGTTACACTAATGAAAAACTGTTTTTT.

The genes are TRBV6-1 and TRBJ1-2; D unresolved. The germline CDR1 and CDR2 sequences are MNHNS and SASEGT. V dropped 2 bases and J dropped 0 bases, with 7 bases sitting between them. The CDR3 has 14 amino acids. In DNA form, the CDR3 reads TGTGCCAGCAGTGAATTTTCGGCTAACTATGGCTACACCTTC. Its translation is CASSEFSANYGYTF.

This rearrangement joins TRBV25-1 to TRBJ2-2, with 9 bases fitting TRBD1. The V segment lost 6 bases and the J segment 6 bases; nucleotides outside the gene matches: 11. Per the germline V gene, CDR1 is MGHDK and CDR2 is SYGVNS. There are 16 residues in the CDR3. CDR3 DNA sequence: TGTGCCAGCAGACAAACCGGGACAGGGTTCCCCGGGGAGCTGTTTTTT. Protein: CASRQTGTGFPGELFF.